The clone carrying this TCR beta chain was seen once. Germline V gives CDR1 LGHDT, CDR2 YNNKEL (reference sequence). The CDR3 is 15 amino acids. V was cut by 0 bases and J by 5 bases, with 14 bases left in between. The sample belongs to a study of T-cell memory formation after mild COVID-19. Barcoded TCR alpha and TCR beta cDNA libraries with UMIs came from 5'RACE using constant-segment primers. TCRdb re-derived calls from the 5' RACE reads in MiXCR, one entry per CDR3 protein. Found here are approximately 410,000 distinct CDR3 sequences, more than 20% of them singletons; the top ten hold 10% to 15%. This chain joins TRBV3-1 and TRBJ2-7, with D possibly being TRBD1 or TRBD2 (7 bases each). The material sequenced was PBMCs or a T cell subset sorted from them (not recorded which). The sequence came from an adult woman who had mild COVID-19 (a few samples of this study predate the infection). Cell type and time point are not known. The CDR3 is CASSQEGGGGHEQYF. The CDR3 DNA sequence: TGTGCCAGCAGCCAAGAGGGAGGGGGCGGCCACGAGCAGTACTTC.